The 5 T cell receptor beta chains given below trace back to one sample, sequenced in a study of cytomegalovirus exposure and HLA in healthy donors. Use of 60 Vbeta and 13 Jbeta primers characterized the PCR. Measured with immunoSEQ multiplex PCR; TCRdb has only the in-frame clones, and not every one. The sample lists about 93,000 clones, 55% to 70% occurring once. The source material was PBMCs. These receptors all come from a boy younger than 18 in good health and CMV-seropositive.

Only a few counts were recorded for this clone. V usage is TRBV5-1 and J usage is TRBJ2-2, with D uncertain. CDR3 size: 15 residues. Trimming pared 0 bases from V and 7 bases from J, leaving 13 bases between. The germline V gene encodes CDR1 SGHRS and CDR2 YFSETQ. Written as DNA, the CDR3 is TGCGCCAGCAGCTTGGATCGCTACTCCATCGGGGAGCTGTTTTTT. Translated: CASSLDRYSIGELFF.

The chain links TRBV7-9 to TRBJ2-3; 12 nucleotides agree with TRBD2. Germline loops: CDR1 SEHNR, CDR2 FQNEAQ (reference sequence). Losses at the gene ends were 1 base for V and 2 bases for J; bases not matched to a gene: 4. The CDR3 covers 17 residues. The CDR3 DNA reads TGTGCCAGCAGCTTAGGGACTAGCGGGACCAACACAGATACGCAGTATTTT. Its translation: CASSLGTSGTNTDTQYF.

This clone was detected only a few times. The rearrangement links TRBV4-1 to TRBJ1-5, with 8 bases fitting TRBD1. The length of the CDR3 is 16 residues. V trimming: 0 bases; J trimming: 11 bases; junction bases outside the gene matches: 12. Germline V gene data show CDR1 as MGHRA and CDR2 as YSYEKL. Here the CDR3 reads CASSQDLDRAGRAQHF. CDR3 DNA sequence: TGCGCCAGCAGCCAAGATCTGGACAGGGCAGGTAGGGCCCAGCATTTT.

The chain has TRBV27 and TRBJ2-2, with D tentatively TRBD2 (5 bases). Trimming pared 3 bases from V and 0 bases from J, leaving 8 bases between. The CDR3 is made up of 15 amino acids. In germline, CDR1 is MNHEY, CDR2 SMNVEV (reference sequence). The CDR3 DNA sequence: TGTGCCAGCAGTTTGACCGGGGCGAACACCGGGGAGCTGTTTTTT. Protein sequence: CASSLTGANTGELFF.

The chain joins TRBV12-5 to TRBJ1-5; weak D call: TRBD1 (5 bases). CDR1 and CDR2 from the germline V gene are LGHNT and FRNRAP. The CDR3 length is 15 residues. Trimming removed 7 bases from V and 4 bases from J, with 17 bases in between. The CDR3 loop reads CASARTGSRNQPQHF. The CDR3 coding sequence is TGTGCTAGTGCTCGAACAGGAAGCCGTAATCAGCCCCAGCATTTT.